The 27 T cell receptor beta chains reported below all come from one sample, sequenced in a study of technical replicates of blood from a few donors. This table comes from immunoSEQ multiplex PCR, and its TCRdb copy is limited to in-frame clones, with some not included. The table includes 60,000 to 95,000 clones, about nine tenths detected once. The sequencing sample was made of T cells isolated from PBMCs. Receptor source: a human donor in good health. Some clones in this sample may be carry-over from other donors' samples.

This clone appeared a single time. The CDR3 region has the DNA TGTGCCAGCAGTGAAATGGGGCAGGGTCAGCCCCAGCATTTT. This sequence encodes CASSEMGQGQPQHF. This chain links TRBV6-1 with TRBJ1-5; maybe TRBD1 (5 bases). The CDR3 spans 14 residues. V gave up 2 bases and J gave up 6 bases, with 11 bases separating them. Germline-derived CDR1 and CDR2 are MNHNS and SASEGT.

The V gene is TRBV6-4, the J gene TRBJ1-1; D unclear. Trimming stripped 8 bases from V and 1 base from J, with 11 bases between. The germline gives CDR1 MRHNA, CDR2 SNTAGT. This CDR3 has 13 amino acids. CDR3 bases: TGTGCCAGCGCAACAGCACCGAACACTGAAGCTTTCTTT. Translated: CASATAPNTEAFF.

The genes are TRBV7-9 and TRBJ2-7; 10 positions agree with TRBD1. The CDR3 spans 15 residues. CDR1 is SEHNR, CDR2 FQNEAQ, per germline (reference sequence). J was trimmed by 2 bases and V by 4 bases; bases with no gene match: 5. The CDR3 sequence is CASSSGQGGPYEQYF. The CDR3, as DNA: TGTGCCAGCAGCTCCGGACAGGGGGGACCCTACGAGCAGTACTTC.

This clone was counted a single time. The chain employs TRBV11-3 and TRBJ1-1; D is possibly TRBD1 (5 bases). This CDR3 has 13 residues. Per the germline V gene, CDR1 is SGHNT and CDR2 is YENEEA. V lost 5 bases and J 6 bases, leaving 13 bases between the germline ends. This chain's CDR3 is CASSPRQTPEAFF. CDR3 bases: TGTGCCAGCAGCCCTCGACAGACCCCTGAAGCTTTCTTT.

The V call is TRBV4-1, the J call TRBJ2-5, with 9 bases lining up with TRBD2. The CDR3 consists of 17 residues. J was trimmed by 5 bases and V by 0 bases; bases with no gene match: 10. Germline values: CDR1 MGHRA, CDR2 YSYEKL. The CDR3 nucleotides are TGCGCCAGCAGCCAAGATGGCGGGGGGGTGCTTTTGGAGACCCAGTACTTC. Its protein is CASSQDGGGVLLETQYF.

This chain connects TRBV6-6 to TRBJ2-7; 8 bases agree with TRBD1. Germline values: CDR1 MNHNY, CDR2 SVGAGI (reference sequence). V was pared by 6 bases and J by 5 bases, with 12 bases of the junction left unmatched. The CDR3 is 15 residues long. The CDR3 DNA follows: TGTGCCAGCAGCCAACCCCGGACAGGGCTGAACGAGCAGTACTTC. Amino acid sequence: CASSQPRTGLNEQYF.

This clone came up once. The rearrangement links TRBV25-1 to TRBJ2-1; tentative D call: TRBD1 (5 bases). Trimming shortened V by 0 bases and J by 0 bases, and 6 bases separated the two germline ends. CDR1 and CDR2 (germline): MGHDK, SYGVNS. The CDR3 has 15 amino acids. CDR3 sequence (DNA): TGTGCCAGCAGTGAATATACAGGCTCCTACAATGAGCAGTTCTTC. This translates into CASSEYTGSYNEQFF.

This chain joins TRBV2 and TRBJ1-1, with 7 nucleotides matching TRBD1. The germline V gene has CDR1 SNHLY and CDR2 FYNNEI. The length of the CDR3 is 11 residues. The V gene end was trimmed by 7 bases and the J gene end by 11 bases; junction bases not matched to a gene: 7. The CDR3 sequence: CASMGTEWAFF. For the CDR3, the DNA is TGTGCCAGCATGGGGACAGAGTGGGCTTTCTTT.

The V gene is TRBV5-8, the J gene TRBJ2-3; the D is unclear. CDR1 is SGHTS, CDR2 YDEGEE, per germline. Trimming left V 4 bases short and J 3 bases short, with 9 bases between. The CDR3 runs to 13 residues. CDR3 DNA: TGTGCCAGCAGCGTGAGTTTAACAGATACGCAGTATTTT. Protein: CASSVSLTDTQYF.

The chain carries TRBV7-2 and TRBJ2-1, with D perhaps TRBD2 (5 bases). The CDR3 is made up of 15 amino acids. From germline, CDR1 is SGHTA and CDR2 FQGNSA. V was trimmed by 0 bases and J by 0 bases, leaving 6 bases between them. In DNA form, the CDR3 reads TGTGCCAGCAGCTTAGCGGCGGGCTCCTACAATGAGCAGTTCTTC. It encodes CASSLAAGSYNEQFF. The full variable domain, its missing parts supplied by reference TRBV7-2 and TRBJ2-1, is GAGVSQSPSNKVTEKGKDVELRCDPISGHTALYWYRQSLGQGLEFLIYFQGNSAPDKSGLPSDRFSAERTGGSVSTLTIQRTQQEDSAVYLCASSLAAGSYNEQFFGPGTRLTVL.

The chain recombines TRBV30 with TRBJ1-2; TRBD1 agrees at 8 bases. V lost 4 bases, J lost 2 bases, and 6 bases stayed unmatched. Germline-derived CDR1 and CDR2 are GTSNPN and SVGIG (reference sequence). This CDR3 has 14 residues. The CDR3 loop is CAWIPAGGNYGYTF. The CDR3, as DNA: TGTGCCTGGATCCCTGCAGGGGGCAACTATGGCTACACCTTC.

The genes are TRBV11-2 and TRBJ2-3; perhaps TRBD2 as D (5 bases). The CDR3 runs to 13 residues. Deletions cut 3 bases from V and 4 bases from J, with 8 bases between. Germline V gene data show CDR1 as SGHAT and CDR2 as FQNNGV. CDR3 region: CASSFSGADTQYF. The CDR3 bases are TGTGCCAGCAGCTTCTCCGGGGCAGATACGCAGTATTTT.

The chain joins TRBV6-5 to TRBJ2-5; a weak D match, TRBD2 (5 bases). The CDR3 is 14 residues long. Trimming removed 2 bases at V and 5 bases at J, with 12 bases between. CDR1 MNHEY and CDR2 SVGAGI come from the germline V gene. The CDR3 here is CASSYGAAYETQYF. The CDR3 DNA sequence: TGTGCCAGCAGTTACGGAGCGGCGTATGAGACCCAGTACTTC.

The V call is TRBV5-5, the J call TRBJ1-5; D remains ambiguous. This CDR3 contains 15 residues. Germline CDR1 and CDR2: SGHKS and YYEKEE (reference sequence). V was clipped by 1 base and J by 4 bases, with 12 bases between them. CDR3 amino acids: CASSLSGGLNQPQHF. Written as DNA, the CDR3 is TGTGCCAGCAGCTTGTCCGGAGGACTAAATCAGCCCCAGCATTTT.

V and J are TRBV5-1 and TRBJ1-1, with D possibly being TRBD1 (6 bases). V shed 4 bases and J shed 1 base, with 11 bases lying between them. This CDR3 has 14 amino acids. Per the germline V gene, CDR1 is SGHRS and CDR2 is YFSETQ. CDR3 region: CASSTVQGNTEAFF. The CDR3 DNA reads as TGCGCCAGCAGCACCGTACAGGGGAACACTGAAGCTTTCTTT.

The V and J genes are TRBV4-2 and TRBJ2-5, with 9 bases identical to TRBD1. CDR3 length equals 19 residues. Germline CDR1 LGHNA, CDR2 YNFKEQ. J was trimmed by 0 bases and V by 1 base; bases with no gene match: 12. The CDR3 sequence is CASSQVITLTGGNQETQYF. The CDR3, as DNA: TGTGCCAGCAGCCAAGTAATTACACTGACAGGGGGTAACCAAGAGACCCAGTACTTC.

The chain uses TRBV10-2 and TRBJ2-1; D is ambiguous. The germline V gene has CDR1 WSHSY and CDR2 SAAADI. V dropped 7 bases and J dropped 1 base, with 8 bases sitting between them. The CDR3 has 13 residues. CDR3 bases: TGCGCCAGCACTCACCAGTCCTACAATGAGCAGTTCTTC. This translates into CASTHQSYNEQFF.

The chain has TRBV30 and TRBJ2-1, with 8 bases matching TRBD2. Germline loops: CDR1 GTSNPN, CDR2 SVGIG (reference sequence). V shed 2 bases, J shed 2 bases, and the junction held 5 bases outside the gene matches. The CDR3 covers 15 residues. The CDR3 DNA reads TGTGCCTGGAGTCGGGGGGGGGTAACCTACAATGAGCAGTTCTTC. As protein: CAWSRGGVTYNEQFF.

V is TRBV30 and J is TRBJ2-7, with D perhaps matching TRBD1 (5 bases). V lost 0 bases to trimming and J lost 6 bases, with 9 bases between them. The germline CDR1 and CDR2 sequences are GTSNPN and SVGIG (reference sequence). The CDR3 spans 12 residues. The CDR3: CAWSVGACEQYF. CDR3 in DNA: TGTGCCTGGAGTGTAGGGGCCTGCGAGCAGTACTTC.

CDR3 bases: TGCAGCACCCGGGACAGCCCAGCTGAAAAACTGTTTTTT. The encoded protein is CSTRDSPAEKLFF. The V call is TRBV29-1, the J call TRBJ1-4; 7 nucleotides align to TRBD1. This CDR3 spans 13 amino acids. Germline V gives CDR1 SQVTM, CDR2 ANQGSEA. Trimming took 8 bases from V and 7 from J; bases not matched to a gene: 10.

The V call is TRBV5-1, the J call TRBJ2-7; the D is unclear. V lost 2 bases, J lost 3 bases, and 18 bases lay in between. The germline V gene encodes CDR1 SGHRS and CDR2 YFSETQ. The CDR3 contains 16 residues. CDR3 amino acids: CASSLSPGLEVYEQYF. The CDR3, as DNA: TGCGCCAGCAGCTTATCACCGGGTCTAGAGGTCTACGAGCAGTACTTC.

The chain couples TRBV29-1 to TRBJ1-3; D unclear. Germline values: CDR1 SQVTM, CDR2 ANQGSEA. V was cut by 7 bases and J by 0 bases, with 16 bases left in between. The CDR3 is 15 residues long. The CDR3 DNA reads TGCAGCGCTACTACCCTCGGGAACTCTGGAAACACCATATATTTT. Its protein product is CSATTLGNSGNTIYF.

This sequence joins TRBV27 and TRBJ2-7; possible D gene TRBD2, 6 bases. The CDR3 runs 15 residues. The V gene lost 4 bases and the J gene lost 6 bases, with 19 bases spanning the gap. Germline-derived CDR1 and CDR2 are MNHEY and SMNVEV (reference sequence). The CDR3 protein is CASSSPRGGWGEQYF. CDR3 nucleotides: TGTGCCAGCAGTTCCCCCCGAGGAGGGTGGGGCGAGCAGTACTTC.

The CDR3 coding sequence is TGTGCCAGCAGCTTTCCGGGACAGGGGAACTATGGCTACACCTTC. Its protein is CASSFPGQGNYGYTF. The rearrangement uses TRBV5-6 and TRBJ1-2, with 10 bases aligning to TRBD1. CDR1 and CDR2 (germline): SGHDT, YYEEEE. This CDR3 has 15 residues. The ends lost 2 bases at V and 2 bases at J; junction bases unmatched: 3. Looking up the rest from reference TRBV5-6 and TRBJ1-2 gives the full variable domain: DAGVTQSPTHLIKTRGQQVTLRCSPKSGHDTVSWYQQALGQGPQFIFQYYEEEERQRGNFPDRFSGHQFPNYSSELNVNALLLGDSALYLCASSFPGQGNYGYTFGSGTRLTVV.

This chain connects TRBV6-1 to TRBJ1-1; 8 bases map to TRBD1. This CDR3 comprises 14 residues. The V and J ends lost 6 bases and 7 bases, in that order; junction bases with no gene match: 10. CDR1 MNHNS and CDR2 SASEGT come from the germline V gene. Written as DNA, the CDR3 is TGTGCCAGCAGCGGGCAGGGGGCTTTTAGTGAAGCTTTCTTT. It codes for CASSGQGAFSEAFF.

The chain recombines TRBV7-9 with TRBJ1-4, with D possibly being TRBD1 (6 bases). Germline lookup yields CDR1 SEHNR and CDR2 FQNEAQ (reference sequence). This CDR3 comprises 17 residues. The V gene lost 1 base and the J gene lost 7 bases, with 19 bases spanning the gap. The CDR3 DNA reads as TGTGCCAGCAGCTTAGAACCCCGGACAGCACCCGGTGAAAAACTGTTTTTT. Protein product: CASSLEPRTAPGEKLFF.

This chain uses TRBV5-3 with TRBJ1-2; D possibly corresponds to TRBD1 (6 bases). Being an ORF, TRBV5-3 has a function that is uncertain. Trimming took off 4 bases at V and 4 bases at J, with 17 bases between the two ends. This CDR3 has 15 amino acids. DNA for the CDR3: TGTGCCAGAAGCACCCCGGGGGGGCATAGCTATGGCTACACCTTC. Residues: CARSTPGGHSYGYTF.